The 17 T cell receptor beta chains reported below all come from one sample, sequenced in a study of cytomegalovirus exposure and HLA in healthy donors. The PCR employed 60 Vbeta primers together with 13 Jbeta primers. Data came from immunoSEQ multiplex PCR; TCRdb stores just in-frame clones and leaves some out. The top ten clones hold 5.4% of a sample with 200,000 to 250,000 clones, about 80% of them seen once. Material for sequencing was PBMCs. The receptors were gathered from a woman in her forties in good health and CMV-seropositive.

V usage is TRBV2 and J usage is TRBJ1-3; D perhaps matches TRBD1 (6 bases). The CDR3 loop spans 15 amino acids. Germline loops: CDR1 SNHLY, CDR2 FYNNEI. With 2 bases removed from V and 4 bases from J, the gap between germline ends came to 12 bases. CDR3 loop: CASSERGGKGNTIYF. In DNA, the CDR3 is TGTGCCAGCAGTGAACGAGGGGGTAAAGGAAACACCATATATTTT.

The rearrangement links TRBV4-3 to TRBJ2-7, with a tentative D call TRBD1 (5 bases). Germline CDR1 LGHNA, CDR2 YSLEER. This CDR3 contains 14 residues. The V gene lost 0 bases and the J gene lost 1 base, with 7 bases spanning the gap. The DNA for the CDR3 is TGCGCCAGCAGCCAAGACAGACAGTCCTACGAGCAGTACTTC. Its protein product is CASSQDRQSYEQYF.

The rearrangement links TRBV6-1 to TRBJ2-7, with D possibly matching TRBD2 (5 bases). The V gene's germline CDR1 is MNHNS and CDR2 SASEGT. The CDR3 spans 14 residues. CDR3 DNA sequence: TGTGCGGTGGTAATTACTGGGAGCTCCTACGAGCAGTACTTC. It yields the protein CAVVITGSSYEQYF.

This clone was found once. This chain connects TRBV30 to TRBJ1-1; the D gene is possibly TRBD1 (5 bases). The CDR3 consists of 13 residues. The V gene's germline CDR1 is GTSNPN and CDR2 SVGIG (reference sequence). V lost 3 bases and J 0 bases, leaving 8 bases between the germline ends. The DNA for the CDR3 is TGTGCCTGGAGGGAGGGGATGAACACTGAAGCTTTCTTT. It translates to CAWREGMNTEAFF.

V gene TRBV6-5 combines with J gene TRBJ2-1, with 8 bases identical to TRBD2. The CDR3 totals 15 residues. With 5 bases clipped from V and 1 base from J, the junction kept 4 bases outside the gene matches. Germline V CDR1 and CDR2: MNHEY, SVGAGI. CDR3 nucleotides: TGTGCCAGCAGTCGCGGGGGGCAGTCCTACAATGAGCAGTTCTTC. Residues: CASSRGGQSYNEQFF.

The chain links TRBV5-1 to TRBJ2-7; 11 positions match TRBD1. The length of the CDR3 is 15 residues. With 0 bases clipped from V and 7 bases from J, the junction kept 6 bases outside the gene matches. Germline V lookup: CDR1 SGHRS, CDR2 YFSETQ. In DNA, the CDR3 is TGCGCCAGCAGCTTGGAAGGGACAGGGGGTGAGGAGCAGTACTTC. It translates to CASSLEGTGGEEQYF.

This chain links TRBV6-5 with TRBJ1-1, with D possibly being TRBD1 (5 bases). Germline loops: CDR1 MNHEY, CDR2 SVGAGI. There are 14 residues in the CDR3. Trimming cost V 6 bases and J 7 bases, with 18 bases left between them. The CDR3 DNA reads as TGTGCCAGCAGAAAACAAAGGTTGGGGCTTGAAGCTTTCTTT. Translating gives CASRKQRLGLEAFF.

The rearrangement joins TRBV6-5 to TRBJ2-5, with 12 bases fitting TRBD2. The DNA end lines up better with TRBJ2-7; the J call may be wrong. Germline V lookup: CDR1 MNHEY, CDR2 SVGAGI. The CDR3 sequence is 14 residues long. CDR3 sequence: CASSGLAGPHEQYF. The CDR3 bases are TGTGCCAGCAGCGGACTAGCGGGACCCCACGAGCAGTACTTC.

This chain uses TRBV7-9 with TRBJ2-7, with a tentative D call TRBD2 (6 bases). This CDR3 comprises 15 residues. Germline V gives CDR1 SEHNR, CDR2 FQNEAQ (reference sequence). V lost 10 bases to trimming and J lost 0 bases, with 19 bases between them. The CDR3 spells CATRPPGAISYEQYF. CDR3 sequence (DNA): TGTGCCACCAGACCCCCGGGAGCCATCTCCTACGAGCAGTACTTC.

This clone has just a few counts. The V gene is TRBV30, the J gene TRBJ1-3; D is perhaps TRBD1 (6 bases). V gave up 5 bases and J gave up 4 bases, with 12 bases separating them. The CDR3 spans 13 residues. Germline lookup yields CDR1 GTSNPN and CDR2 SVGIG (reference sequence). The CDR3 DNA reads TGTGCCTGGGCCCAGGGGTCGGGAAACACCATATATTTT. The encoded protein is CAWAQGSGNTIYF.

V gene TRBV12-5 combines with J gene TRBJ1-5; tentatively, D is TRBD1 (5 bases). The CDR3 extends over 13 amino acids. The V end lost 6 bases, the J end lost 6 bases, and 12 bases lay between the germline ends. Germline lookup yields CDR1 LGHNT and CDR2 FRNRAP. CDR3 in DNA: TGTGCTAGTGGGGGGGGAGGGCCTCAGCCCCAGCATTTT. Encoded protein: CASGGGGPQPQHF.

The V gene is TRBV7-2, the J gene TRBJ2-3; TRBD1 matches 7 bases. This CDR3 is 14 amino acids long. Trimming at V came to 2 bases and at J to 10 bases, leaving 9 bases not matched to a gene. Germline V CDR1 and CDR2: SGHTA, FQGNSA. The CDR3 DNA sequence: TGTGCCAGCAGCTTAATCAGTAGACAGGGTGCGCAGTATTTT. The encoded protein is CASSLISRQGAQYF.

The J gene is TRBJ2-5, the V gene TRBV6-5; TRBD2 matches at 10 bases. The DNA end is more similar to TRBJ2-7, so the J call may be wrong. Per the germline V gene, CDR1 is MNHEY and CDR2 is SVGAGI. The CDR3 length is 14 residues. This chain's CDR3 is CASGQAGGSYEQYF. CDR3 bases: TGTGCCAGCGGACAAGCGGGGGGGTCCTACGAGCAGTACTTC.

The chain is built from TRBV2 and TRBJ1-6; unclear D gene. The CDR3 consists of 18 residues. Germline loops: CDR1 SNHLY, CDR2 FYNNEI. V was shortened by 3 bases and J by 4 bases, with 19 bases between the two germline ends. The CDR3 sequence: CASSDGRLGLTYNSPLHF. For the CDR3, the DNA is TGTGCCAGCAGTGATGGCCGCCTAGGCCTAACTTATAATTCACCCCTCCACTTT.

A few counts support this clone. Relative to the germline gene, one junction end is altered; a read error may explain this. The rearrangement uses TRBV2 and TRBJ1-5; maybe TRBD1 (6 bases). The CDR3 loop spans 15 amino acids. The V gene's germline CDR1 is SNHLY and CDR2 FYNNEI. The CDR3 is CASRGDRIRDTLTFF. The CDR3 nucleotides are TGTGCCAGCAGGGGAGACAGGATAAGGGATACCCTGACCTTTTTT.

The genes are TRBV29-1 and TRBJ2-1, with a weak D call TRBD1 (6 bases). Trimming took off 4 bases at V and 6 bases at J, with 22 bases between the two ends. Germline V CDR1 and CDR2: SQVTM, ANQGSEA. The CDR3 is 16 residues long. The CDR3, as DNA: TGCAGCGTTGTGGTGTCGGGGTGGGGGACACGCAATGAGCAGTTCTTC. Its protein product is CSVVVSGWGTRNEQFF.

The chain is built from TRBV30 and TRBJ2-7; D not resolved. The germline V gene encodes CDR1 GTSNPN and CDR2 SVGIG (reference sequence). The length of the CDR3 is 11 residues. With 3 bases removed from V and 5 bases from J, the gap between germline ends came to 8 bases. The DNA of the CDR3 is TGTGCCTGGAGCGAAACTGACGAGCAGTACTTC. It yields the protein CAWSETDEQYF.